This is a list of T cell receptor beta chains from one sample in a study of cytomegalovirus exposure and HLA in healthy donors. The data were produced by immunoSEQ multiplex PCR, yet TCRdb's version contains in-frame clones alone and is incomplete. The sample holds 95,000 to 150,000 clones, about four fifths seen once. Sequencing was performed on PBMCs. Receptor source: a woman between 18 and 29 years old in good health and CMV-seronegative. Each CDR3 is given with its conserved first and last residue. A D gene is named only where the DNA matches it firmly. Not all rows give a size; the values are once, few, many and, for expanded clones, a class.

>TRBV18|few|TRBJ2-7|NA
TGTGCCAGCTCACCAGCGCAGGCTTTTGCCATTTACGAGCAGTACTTC
CASSPAQAFAIYEQYF
>TRBV7-3|NA|TRBJ2-2|TRBD1
TGTGCCAGCAGCCCCAGGACAGGGGCCACCGGGGAGCTGTTTTTT
CASSPRTGATGELFF
>TRBV11-2|NA|TRBJ2-7|NA
TGTGCCAGCAGCTTAGTTGTGGGGGACACCTACGAGCAGTACTTC
CASSLVVGDTYEQYF
>TRBV9|NA|TRBJ2-7|NA
TGTGCCAGCAGCGTAGGCGGGGTACACACCTACGAGCAGTACTTC
CASSVGGVHTYEQYF
>TRBV7-2|NA|TRBJ2-3|NA
TGTGCCAGCAGCTCAAGAACCGGGACTCGCACAGATACGCAGTATTTT
CASSSRTGTRTDTQYF
>TRBV6-6|NA|TRBJ1-4|TRBD1
TGTGCCAGCAGCGACAGGGCTTCTAATGAAAAACTGTTTTTT
CASSDRASNEKLFF
>TRBV9|NA|TRBJ2-2|NA
TGTGCCAGCAGGCTCGAAAAAGGGAGGCCGGGCCCCGGGGAGCTGTTTTTT
CASRLEKGRPGPGELFF
>TRBV4-1|NA|TRBJ2-7|NA
TGCGCCAGCAGCCAAGCCGAAGACTCCTACGAGCAGTACTTC
CASSQAEDSYEQYF
>TRBV2|few|TRBJ2-6|NA
TGTGCCAGCAGTGACAGGGCTGGGGCCAACGTCCTGACTTTC
CASSDRAGANVLTF
>TRBV5-1|NA|TRBJ2-7|TRBD2
TGCGCCAGCAGCTCCCCGGGACTAGCGGGGGGGCCGATTTACGAGCAGTACTTC
CASSSPGLAGGPIYEQYF
>TRBV5-1|NA|TRBJ2-7|TRBD1
TGCGCCAGCAGCCCGCGGGACAGGATCTACGAGCAGTACTTC
CASSPRDRIYEQYF
>TRBV7-2|NA|TRBJ2-2|NA
TGTGCCAGCAGCCTCACAGTCAACACCGGGGAGCTGTTTTTT
CASSLTVNTGELFF
>TRBV15|once|TRBJ2-2|TRBD2
TGTGCCACCAGCCCTCGGACTAGCGGGAGGGTTGCGAACACCGGGGAGCTGTTTTTT
CATSPRTSGRVANTGELFF
>TRBV6-6|NA|TRBJ1-6|NA
TGTGCCAGCTCGCTGGAGGGGTATTCACCCCTCCACTTT
CASSLEGYSPLHF
>TRBV11-3|NA|TRBJ2-7|TRBD1
TGTGCCAGCAGCTTAGGACAGGGGAGCTCCTACGAGCAGTACTTC
CASSLGQGSSYEQYF
>TRBV5-4|NA|TRBJ1-2|TRBD1
TGTGCCAGCAGCCCGTCGACAGGGGAGAGCTATGGCTACACCTTC
CASSPSTGESYGYTF
>TRBV7-6|NA|TRBJ2-3|TRBD2
TGTGCCAGCAGCTTACGGGGGGTCACAGATACGCAGTATTTT
CASSLRGVTDTQYF